A single sample is the source of the 16 T cell receptor beta chains below, sequenced in a study of vaccination and CD4 T cells after COVID-19 (dated by TCRdb to the early 2020s). Receptors were amplified or captured by PCR. Data came from an Illumina iSeq 100. TCR sequencing of DNA from cultured CD4+ T cells used the Oncomine TCR Beta short-read assay at the Johns Hopkins FTIC core. TCRdb's own reprocessing of the public reads used fastp at Q25 and MiXCR and kept productive beta chains. When rows share a CDR3 protein, they turn into one entry using the most common DNA and genes. The sample data list about 8,300 distinct CDR3 sequences, and roughly 50% of these were observed just once. The ten largest clones add up to approximately 25% of the sample. The treatment or condition tag for this specimen amounts to: approximately 9-day PBMC culture with coronavirus spike peptide pools or control peptides (ViraFEST assay). CD4+ T cells from unexposed donors were collected before the COVID-19 pandemic (2011-2018).

No antigens are known for them. Sequencing was carried out using CD4+ T cells from blood, cultured in vitro. These receptors were collected from a human donor in good health.

This chain uses TRBV5-4 with TRBJ1-1, with a possible D match to TRBD1 (5 bases). The CDR3 runs 12 residues. V was trimmed by 5 bases and J by 7 bases, leaving 12 bases between them. The germline gives CDR1 SGHNT, CDR2 YYREEE (reference sequence). This CDR3 reads CASSQAGGEAFF. Written as DNA, the CDR3 is TGTGCCAGCAGTCAAGCGGGGGGTGAAGCTTTCTTT. The variable domain in full, with the rest retrieved from reference TRBV5-4 and TRBJ1-1, is ETGVTQSPTHLIKTRGQQVTLRCSSQSGHNTVSWYQQALGQGPQFIFQYYREEENGRGNFPPRFSGLQFPNYSSELNVNALELDDSALYLCASSQAGGEAFFGQGTRLTVV.

The chain carries TRBV20-1 and TRBJ2-7; perhaps TRBD2 as D (5 bases). Trimming removed 6 bases from V and 3 bases from J, with 15 bases in between. This CDR3 comprises 13 residues. In germline, CDR1 is DFQATT, CDR2 SNEGSKA (reference sequence). As DNA, the CDR3 is TGCAGTGCAAGCAGGCCCGGAGGCTACGAGCAGTACTTC. Encoded protein: CSASRPGGYEQYF.

In this sample, this clonotype turned up a few times. The chain links TRBV25-1 to TRBJ1-1; 9 bases are a match to TRBD1. Unmatched junction bases numbered 6, after V lost 6 bases and J lost 7 bases. CDR1 MGHDK and CDR2 SYGVNS come from the germline V gene. The CDR3 runs 13 residues. The CDR3 region is CASSPTGGIEAFF. Here the CDR3 DNA reads TGTGCCAGCAGCCCTACAGGGGGCATTGAAGCTTTCTTT.

A few counts support this clonotype. The V and J genes are TRBV7-9 and TRBJ2-2; 7 bases are a match to TRBD1. The CDR3 contains 17 residues. Trimming at V came to 6 bases and at J to 3 bases, leaving 13 bases not matched to a gene. The germline CDR1 and CDR2 sequences are SEHNR and FQNEAQ (reference sequence). CDR3 nucleotides: TGTGCCAGCAGGGCTAACCCGGGACAGTCGGACACCGGGGAGCTGTTTTTT. Translation: CASRANPGQSDTGELFF.

This clonotype was picked up a small number of times. The rearrangement joins TRBV2 to TRBJ1-2; no reliable D call. The germline V and J ends were trimmed by 1 base and 2 bases, with 11 bases remaining between them. Germline CDR1 is SNHLY and CDR2 is FYNNEI. This CDR3 has 15 residues. DNA for the CDR3: TGTGCCAGCAGTGAAGGCTATACGATAAACTATGGCTACACCTTC. It yields the protein CASSEGYTINYGYTF.

This clonotype was detected only once. The rearrangement joins TRBV7-2 to TRBJ2-5, with 12 bases lining up with TRBD2. The CDR3 is made up of 16 amino acids. CDR1 and CDR2 (germline): SGHTA, FQGNSA. V shed 6 bases, J shed 2 bases, and the junction held 7 bases outside the gene matches. The CDR3 is CASSGRTSGVQETQYF. CDR3 coding DNA: TGTGCCAGCAGTGGCCGGACTAGCGGGGTGCAAGAGACCCAGTACTTC.

This chain joins TRBV6-1 and TRBJ1-1, with D uncertain. The CDR3 contains 11 residues. V gave up 8 bases and J gave up 7 bases, with 11 bases separating them. Germline V gives CDR1 MNHNS, CDR2 SASEGT. The CDR3 nucleotides read TGTGCCAGCCAGAGTACCCATGAAGCTTTCTTT. This encodes CASQSTHEAFF.

This clonotype was recorded a few times. Here the CDR3 reads CATARRATGELFF. Here the CDR3 DNA reads TGTGCCACTGCTCGGAGGGCCACCGGGGAGCTGTTTTTT. This rearrangement joins TRBV24-1 to TRBJ2-2; the D gene is possibly TRBD2 (6 bases). CDR1 KGHDR and CDR2 SFDVKD come from the germline V gene. The CDR3 spans 13 residues. V lost 10 bases and J 4 bases, leaving 12 bases between the germline ends.

The V gene is TRBV24-1, the J gene TRBJ2-1, with 10 bases fitting TRBD2. V gave up 5 bases and J gave up 8 bases; unmatched junction bases: 8. Germline V gene data show CDR1 as KGHDR and CDR2 as SFDVKD. The CDR3 is made up of 15 amino acids. The CDR3 DNA sequence: TGTGCCACCAGTGCGCCGGGACTAGCGAGGGATGAGCAGTTCTTC. It translates to CATSAPGLARDEQFF.

This chain links TRBV2 with TRBJ2-5; 12 bases map to TRBD2. V was pared by 6 bases and J by 5 bases, with 7 bases of the junction left unmatched. Germline CDR1 SNHLY, CDR2 FYNNEI. The CDR3 covers 15 residues. CDR3: CASRSGTSGSETQYF. The DNA for the CDR3 is TGTGCCAGCAGATCGGGGACTAGCGGGTCTGAGACCCAGTACTTC.

This clonotype was counted only a few times. V is TRBV7-2 and J is TRBJ1-2; D may be TRBD1 (5 bases). V gave up 4 bases and J gave up 4 bases, with 16 bases separating them. Germline V gene sequence: CDR1 SGHTA, CDR2 FQGNSA. The CDR3 loop spans 15 amino acids. The CDR3 coding sequence is TGTGCCAGCAGCTGGGGACCGGACCGTCCCTATGGCTACACCTTC. Its translation is CASSWGPDRPYGYTF. The full variable domain, completed using reference TRBV7-2 and TRBJ1-2, is GAGVSQSPSNKVTEKGKDVELRCDPISGHTALYWYRQSLGQGLEFLIYFQGNSAPDKSGLPSDRFSAERTGGSVSTLTIQRTQQEDSAVYLCASSWGPDRPYGYTFGSGTRLTVV.

CDR3 in DNA: TGTGCCACCGCCGAGGGGGGTTCGATCACCGGGGAGCTGTTTTTT. Amino acid sequence: CATAEGGSITGELFF. The gene calls are TRBV27 and TRBJ2-2; the D call may be TRBD1 or TRBD2 (6 bases each). The CDR3 is 15 residues long. Trimming removed 10 bases from V and 4 bases from J, with 19 bases in between. Germline V lookup: CDR1 MNHEY, CDR2 SMNVEV (reference sequence).

The chain is built from TRBV6-1 and TRBJ2-1, with D perhaps TRBD2 (6 bases). The CDR3 runs 13 residues. V was cut by 6 bases and J by 7 bases, with 13 bases left in between. Germline V lookup: CDR1 MNHNS, CDR2 SASEGT. This CDR3 is CASRSGHGNEQFF. CDR3 DNA sequence: TGTGCCAGCAGGAGCGGGCATGGGAATGAGCAGTTCTTC.

The chain employs TRBV6-1 and TRBJ2-5; no clear D gene. Germline-derived CDR1 and CDR2 are MNHNS and SASEGT. The V end was cut by 6 bases, the J end by 5 bases, with 16 bases between. This CDR3 has 14 amino acids. The CDR3 bases are TGTGCCAGCAGGCCCCGTCCCGGATCGGAGACCCAGTACTTC. The encoded protein is CASRPRPGSETQYF.

This clonotype was found a few times. The chain couples TRBV12-3 or TRBV12-4 to TRBJ1-6; maybe TRBD1 (6 bases). Trimming took off 4 bases at V and 7 bases at J, with 14 bases between the two ends. The CDR3 has 15 residues. CDR3 DNA sequence: TGTGCCAGCAGTTCCTTTGGACAGTCAAATTCACCCCTCCACTTT. It codes for CASSSFGQSNSPLHF.

In its sample, this clonotype was seen a few times. The V call is TRBV11-2, the J call TRBJ1-2; 9 bases fit TRBD1. V gave up 1 base and J gave up 8 bases; unmatched junction bases: 8. Looked up from germline, CDR1 is SGHAT and CDR2 is FQNNGV. The CDR3 spans 15 residues. Here the CDR3 reads CASSLVGQGFGGYTF. The DNA of the CDR3 is TGTGCCAGCAGCTTAGTGGGACAGGGTTTCGGAGGCTACACCTTC.